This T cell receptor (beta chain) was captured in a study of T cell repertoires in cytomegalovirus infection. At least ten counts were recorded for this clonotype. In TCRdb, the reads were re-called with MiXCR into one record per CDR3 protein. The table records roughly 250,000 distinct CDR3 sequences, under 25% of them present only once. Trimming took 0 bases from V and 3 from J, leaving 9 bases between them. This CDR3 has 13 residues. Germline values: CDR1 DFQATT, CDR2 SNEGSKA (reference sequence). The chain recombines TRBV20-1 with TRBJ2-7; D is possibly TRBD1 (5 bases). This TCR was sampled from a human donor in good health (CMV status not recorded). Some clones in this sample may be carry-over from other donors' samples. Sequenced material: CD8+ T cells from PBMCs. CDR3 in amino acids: CSARDLQGYEQYF. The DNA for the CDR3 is TGCAGTGCTAGAGATCTGCAGGGCTACGAGCAGTACTTC.